These 31 T cell receptor beta chains originate from one sample sequenced in a study of early T cells in non-severe SARS-CoV-2 infection (dated by TCRdb to the early 2020s). The library was prepared using 5' RACE. Sequencing relied on a NextSeq 500. TCRdb applied fastp at Q25 and MiXCR to the public reads, then kept only in-frame beta chains. When rows share a CDR3 protein, they turn into one entry using the most common DNA and genes. The sample table holds about 59,000 distinct CDR3 sequences, of which roughly 13% were seen once. The top ten clonotypes cover about 9.3% of the sample. The material sequenced was whole blood, taken at baseline. These receptors were taken from an adult who was a healthcare worker with PCR-confirmed SARS-CoV-2 infection or an uninfected control (not recorded which).

This CDR3 reads CASSLESSGIIGELFF. The CDR3 bases are TGTGCCAGCAGCTTAGAATCCAGCGGGATCATCGGGGAGCTGTTTTTT. This rearrangement joins TRBV7-6 to TRBJ2-2; 7 bases map to TRBD2. Germline assignment: CDR1 SGHVS and CDR2 FNYEAQ. J lost 7 bases, V lost 1 base, and 9 bases had no gene match. The CDR3 has 16 amino acids.

In this sample, this clonotype turned up many times. The rearrangement joins TRBV2 to TRBJ2-5; D is possibly TRBD1 (5 bases). This CDR3 has 12 residues. The germline V gene encodes CDR1 SNHLY and CDR2 FYNNEI. Trimming took 4 bases from V and 3 from J, leaving 6 bases between them. The CDR3 DNA reads TGTGCCAGCAGTGGGACAAAAGAGACCCAGTACTTC. Amino acid sequence: CASSGTKETQYF.

Comment on this clonotype: This may come from a read error, since a much larger clone is one base off. The CDR3 loop reads CASSLGRGNGEQFF. CDR3 in DNA: TGTGCCAGCAGCTTGGGCAGGGGGAATGGTGAGCAGTTCTTC. The chain links TRBV7-8 to TRBJ2-1; 7 nucleotides agree with TRBD1. V shed 3 bases, J shed 9 bases, and the junction held 8 bases outside the gene matches. In germline, CDR1 is SGHVS, CDR2 FQNEAQ. This CDR3 contains 14 residues.

The chain has TRBV7-3 and TRBJ2-7; 9 nucleotides agree with TRBD2. Germline loops: CDR1 SGHTA, CDR2 FQGTGA. V shed 4 bases, J shed 6 bases, and the junction held 10 bases outside the gene matches. This CDR3 region has 15 residues. CDR3 coding DNA: TGTGCCAGCAGCTCTTTGGCGGGAGGGCCGGGCGAGCAGTACTTC. It yields the protein CASSSLAGGPGEQYF.

This clonotype counts as medium-sized. The rearrangement links TRBV7-9 to TRBJ1-2; D gene uncertain. This CDR3 is 13 amino acids long. The germline V and J ends were trimmed by 5 bases and 4 bases, with 11 bases remaining between them. Germline V CDR1 and CDR2: SEHNR, FQNEAQ (reference sequence). The CDR3 nucleotides are TGTGCCAGCAGCCAAGAATCCTTCTATGGCTACACCTTC. Protein sequence: CASSQESFYGYTF.

This clonotype was found a few times. The chain employs TRBV5-1 and TRBJ2-6, with TRBD2 matching 8 bases. The CDR3 contains 18 residues. Trimming cost V 3 bases and J 4 bases; bases outside gene matches: 12. Germline CDR1 SGHRS, CDR2 YFSETQ. CDR3 coding DNA: TGCGCCAGCAGCTCCCGTGGTAGCGGGGCCTCCGGGGCCAACGTCCTGACTTTC. As protein: CASSSRGSGASGANVLTF.

There are a few counts of this clonotype. The rearrangement joins TRBV5-1 to TRBJ1-4, with TRBD1 as a possible D gene (6 bases). Per the germline V gene, CDR1 is SGHRS and CDR2 is YFSETQ. The V and J ends lost 6 bases and 5 bases respectively, with 17 bases between them. There are 15 residues in the CDR3. CDR3: CASKHSDRENEKLFF. The CDR3 DNA is TGCGCCAGCAAGCATTCGGACAGAGAAAATGAAAAACTGTTTTTT.

Many counts were recorded for this clonotype. The junction and the germline gene differ at one end; a read error may be behind it. V is TRBV7-8 and J is TRBJ1-3; D unresolved. Germline CDR1 SGHVS, CDR2 FQNEAQ. The CDR3 covers 13 residues. CDR3 bases: TGTGCCAGCTTAATTAGCTCTGAAAACACCATATATTTT. Encoded protein: CASLISSENTIYF.

This clonotype came up many times. The chain combines TRBV7-2 with TRBJ1-1; TRBD1 matches at 7 bases. Germline loops: CDR1 SGHTA, CDR2 FQGNSA. With 7 bases clipped from V and 1 base from J, the junction kept 3 bases outside the gene matches. CDR3 length: 13 residues. CDR3 nucleotides: TGTGCCAGCACACAGGGGTGGAACACTGAAGCTTTCTTT. This encodes CASTQGWNTEAFF.

The chain recombines TRBV7-8 with TRBJ1-5; D gene ambiguous. CDR3 length: 13 residues. CDR1 and CDR2 from the germline V gene are SGHVS and FQNEAQ. Trimming removed 3 bases at V and 3 bases at J, with 6 bases between. The CDR3 loop is CASSFDINQPQHF. CDR3 bases: TGTGCCAGCAGCTTCGACATCAATCAGCCCCAGCATTTT.

The table lists this clonotype with many counts. The V gene is TRBV19, the J gene TRBJ2-1, with a tentative D call TRBD1 (5 bases). The V and J ends lost 6 bases and 5 bases respectively, with 17 bases between them. Germline V gene data show CDR1 as LNHDA and CDR2 as SQIVND (reference sequence). The CDR3 covers 15 residues. This CDR3 is CASRFLSGNNNEQFF. CDR3 bases: TGTGCCAGTAGGTTCTTGTCAGGGAACAACAATGAGCAGTTCTTC.

This clonotype has only a few counts. The chain links TRBV24-1 to TRBJ2-1, with TRBD1 identical over 10 bases. CDR1 is KGHDR, CDR2 SFDVKD, per germline. V lost 4 bases and J lost 8; bases outside the gene matches: 7. The CDR3 is made up of 15 amino acids. The CDR3 sequence is CATSDRGQGRDEQFF. The DNA for the CDR3 is TGTGCCACCAGTGACAGGGGACAGGGGAGGGATGAGCAGTTCTTC.

V usage is TRBV7-2 and J usage is TRBJ2-7, with 12 nucleotides matching TRBD2. With 1 base clipped from V and 2 bases from J, the junction kept 12 bases outside the gene matches. Germline lookup yields CDR1 SGHTA and CDR2 FQGNSA. The CDR3 spans 19 residues. CDR3 sequence reads: CASSLGQWTSGTVTYEQYF. The CDR3 DNA reads TGTGCCAGCAGCTTAGGGCAGTGGACTAGCGGGACGGTCACCTACGAGCAGTACTTC.

This clonotype was found a few times. The chain recombines TRBV5-1 with TRBJ2-1; D call uncertain. Germline-derived CDR1 and CDR2 are SGHRS and YFSETQ. The CDR3 is 15 amino acids. Trimming removed 1 base at V and 3 bases at J, with 11 bases between. The CDR3 DNA reads TGCGCCAGCAGCTTGTCAGCGACAATCTACAATGAGCAGTTCTTC. This gives the protein CASSLSATIYNEQFF.

This clonotype was observed a handful of times. The rearrangement joins TRBV28 to TRBJ1-1; D is perhaps TRBD1 (6 bases). Germline CDR1 reads MDHEN; CDR2 reads SYDVKM. The CDR3 runs 12 residues. Deletions cut 4 bases from V and 10 bases from J, with 13 bases between. The CDR3 DNA sequence: TGTGCCAGCAGTTCGGTACAGGGACGAGCTTTCTTT. The encoded protein is CASSSVQGRAFF.

The table lists this clonotype with a few counts. Germline and junction disagree at one end, which may indicate a read error. The chain carries TRBV7-7 and TRBJ2-1; 10 nucleotides line up with TRBD2. Looked up from germline, CDR1 is SSHAT and CDR2 is FNYEAQ (reference sequence). The CDR3 is made up of 15 amino acids. Written as DNA, the CDR3 is TGTGCTAGCAGCTTGGGACTAGCGAGCTACAATGAGCAGTTCTTC. This sequence encodes CASSLGLASYNEQFF. The full variable domain, completed using reference TRBV7-7 and TRBJ2-1, is GAGVSQSPRYKVTKRGQDVTLRCDPISSHATLYWYQQALGQGPEFLTYFNYEAQPDKSGLPSDRFSAERPEGSISTLTIQRTEQRDSAMYRCASSLGLASYNEQFFGPGTRLTVL.

This chain uses TRBV19 with TRBJ2-5; 7 nucleotides align to TRBD1. The germline V gene encodes CDR1 LNHDA and CDR2 SQIVND (reference sequence). The CDR3 sequence is 15 residues long. After removal of 10 bases from V and 2 bases from J, the junction contained 13 bases not matched to a gene. The CDR3, as DNA: TGTGCCACCAGCGAGGGGGCAAGTTGGCAAGAGACCCAGTACTTC. Translating it yields CATSEGASWQETQYF.

This chain links TRBV4-3 with TRBJ2-5; 10 positions match TRBD2. The CDR3 contains 18 residues. V lost 0 bases, J lost 2 bases, and 9 bases stayed unmatched. The germline CDR1 and CDR2 sequences are LGHNA and YSLEER. The CDR3 DNA follows: TGCGCCAGCAGCCAAGACCCTAGCGGGAGACCCTCACAAGAGACCCAGTACTTC. Amino acids: CASSQDPSGRPSQETQYF.

This rearrangement joins TRBV7-2 to TRBJ2-3; 8 nucleotides line up with TRBD2. This CDR3 is 16 amino acids long. V dropped 5 bases and J dropped 4; count of bases not matched to a gene: 11. Germline V gives CDR1 SGHTA, CDR2 FQGNSA. The CDR3 DNA sequence: TGTGCCAGCAGCCCCTCAGTAGCGGGATGGCCAGATACGCAGTATTTT. The encoded protein is CASSPSVAGWPDTQYF.

The V gene is TRBV6-2 or TRBV6-3, the J gene TRBJ1-1; 8 bases fit TRBD1. The V gene end was trimmed by 6 bases and the J gene end by 4 bases; junction bases not matched to a gene: 4. This CDR3 region has 13 residues. The germline V gene has CDR1 MNHEY and CDR2 SVGEGT. The chain's CDR3 is CASSRQGFTEAFF. For the CDR3, the DNA is TGTGCCAGCAGCAGACAGGGGTTCACTGAAGCTTTCTTT.

Comments on this clonotype: This may stem from a read error, because a much larger clone lies one nucleotide away. The J gene is TRBJ1-2, the V gene TRBV7-8; a possible D gene is TRBD1 (5 bases). CDR1 and CDR2 (germline): SGHVS, FQNEAQ. CDR3 length equals 16 residues. CDR3 loop: CASSLASSGGRYDYTF. CDR3 in DNA: TGTGCCAGCAGCTTAGCGTCATCGGGGGGACGCTATGACTACACCTTC.

In its sample, this clonotype was seen a few times. This chain links TRBV12-3 or TRBV12-4 with TRBJ2-4, with 8 bases lining up with TRBD2. V shed 6 bases and J 0 bases; nucleotides not matched to a gene: 4. The CDR3 totals 15 residues. DNA of the CDR3: TGTGCCAGCAGGCTAGCGGGCCTAGCCAAAAACATTCAGTACTTC. It codes for CASRLAGLAKNIQYF.

The chain recombines TRBV4-1 with TRBJ2-1; D is perhaps TRBD1 or TRBD2 (6 bases each). The CDR3 runs 16 residues. Germline V gene data show CDR1 as MGHRA and CDR2 as YSYEKL. The germline V and J ends were trimmed by 4 bases and 5 bases, with 18 bases remaining between them. The CDR3 here is CASSRGGGKGNNEQFF. CDR3 coding DNA: TGCGCCAGCAGCCGCGGAGGGGGGAAGGGGAACAATGAGCAGTTCTTC.

The rearrangement joins TRBV14 to TRBJ2-3, with D perhaps matching TRBD1 (6 bases). The CDR3 contains 17 residues. V was cut by 4 bases and J by 0 bases, with 17 bases left in between. Germline CDR1 is SGHDN and CDR2 is FVKESK. For the CDR3, the DNA is TGTGCCAGCAGCCGACTTGAGGGGGAGATCAGCACAGATACGCAGTATTTT. This gives the protein CASSRLEGEISTDTQYF.

This clonotype came up a few times. The chain carries TRBV19 and TRBJ1-4; no clear D. The CDR3 has 14 amino acids. The germline V gene has CDR1 LNHDA and CDR2 SQIVND (reference sequence). The V gene lost 3 bases and the J gene lost 3 bases, with 8 bases spanning the gap. CDR3 in DNA: TGTGCCAGTAGTATCGGCTGGCCTAATGAAAAACTGTTTTTT. Amino acids: CASSIGWPNEKLFF.

The gene calls are TRBV28 and TRBJ2-7, with D unclear. The CDR3 totals 11 residues. The germline gives CDR1 MDHEN, CDR2 SYDVKM. Trimming took off 6 bases at V and 7 bases at J, with 10 bases between the two ends. The CDR3 region has the DNA TGTGCCAGCAGCCGTCCCCTGGAGCAGTACTTC. Translation: CASSRPLEQYF.

This sequence joins TRBV20-1 and TRBJ2-1, with a tentative D call TRBD1 (6 bases). V lost 0 bases and J lost 0, with 12 bases in between. The CDR3 is 16 residues long. The germline V gene encodes CDR1 DFQATT and CDR2 SNEGSKA (reference sequence). This chain's CDR3 is CSARDYRTVSYNEQFF. The DNA for the CDR3 is TGCAGTGCTAGAGATTATAGGACAGTCTCCTACAATGAGCAGTTCTTC.

This clonotype was recorded at least ten times. The rearrangement links TRBV6-5 to TRBJ2-2, with 7 bases matching TRBD1. The CDR3 consists of 15 residues. In germline, CDR1 is MNHEY, CDR2 SVGAGI. With V trimmed by 7 bases and J by 2 bases, 7 bases remained unmatched. In nucleotides, the CDR3 is TGTGCCAGCACGAGGACAGGTATCAACACCGGGGAGCTGTTTTTT. This translates into CASTRTGINTGELFF.

This clonotype was picked up a small number of times. The chain links TRBV5-1 to TRBJ2-3; TRBD1 matches 7 bases. V dropped 5 bases and J dropped 2; count of bases not matched to a gene: 5. Per the germline V gene, CDR1 is SGHRS and CDR2 is YFSETQ. The CDR3 has 14 amino acids. For the CDR3, the DNA is TGCGCCAGCAGAGAACAGGGGAACACAGATACGCAGTATTTT. Amino acids: CASREQGNTDTQYF.

The chain links TRBV20-1 to TRBJ2-1; no clear D. The V and J ends lost 0 bases and 9 bases respectively, with 12 bases between them. The CDR3 covers 13 residues. CDR1 and CDR2 (germline): DFQATT, SNEGSKA (reference sequence). The CDR3 DNA follows: TGCAGTGCTAGAGATCTTAGGAGAGGTGAGCAGTTCTTC. Its protein is CSARDLRRGEQFF.

In its sample, this clonotype was seen many times. This chain connects TRBV6-2 or TRBV6-3 to TRBJ1-6; no clear D gene. Germline CDR1 MNHEY, CDR2 SVGEGT. This CDR3 contains 14 residues. The V end lost 5 bases, the J end lost 7 bases, and 12 bases lay between the germline ends. The CDR3 coding sequence is TGTGCCAGCAGTCCCGGGTCCCTGAATTCACCCCTCCACTTT. This encodes CASSPGSLNSPLHF.